This record looks at one TCR beta chain sequence and its context. This entry is derived from a study of blood T cells in healthy people across ages. Together with a sample-barcoded 5' primer, a J-beta primer mix was included in a second PCR lasting about 7 to 12 cycles. Each cDNA molecule, via a template-switch adaptor with 12 random nucleotides, was tagged. Each CDR3 protein is one row after TCRdb ran MiXCR on the 5' RACE reads. Among hundreds of thousands of distinct CDR3 sequences listed, about 61% were seen once. Extraction yielded at least 6 micrograms of total RNA per sample. V gave up 1 base and J gave up 7 bases, with 13 bases separating them. This CDR3 contains 13 residues. The germline V gene encodes CDR1 DFQATT and CDR2 SNEGSKA (reference sequence).

The chain couples TRBV20-1 to TRBJ1-1, with D maybe TRBD1 (5 bases). The sequence was obtained from a man in his forties in good health. Sequences were obtained from blood. The CDR3 loop is CSARVLGADEAFF. The CDR3 nucleotides are TGCAGTGCTAGAGTCCTCGGGGCGGATGAAGCTTTCTTT.